Here is one T cell receptor (beta chain) with its context. A universal primer site was added by template switching, and unique molecular identifiers were carried by the cDNA. TCRdb passed the 5' RACE reads through MiXCR, listing each CDR3 protein once. This table holds 700,000 or so distinct CDR3 sequences, over 8.5% found once. This record belongs to a study of identical twins. This CDR3 comprises 16 residues. V was shortened by 6 bases and J by 0 bases, with 12 bases between the two germline ends. CDR1 SNHLY and CDR2 FYNNEI come from the germline V gene. Healthy Caucasians provided all donations. Another study also made use of these data, one on yellow fever vaccine responses in identical twins. As that report states: Twin vaccine T cell responses reportedly seemed partly convergent, partly personalized.

Sequencing input: PBMCs. This chain links TRBV2 with TRBJ1-6; D is unresolved. The receptor's source is a woman under 30 in good health. The CDR3 DNA reads TGTGCCAGCAGCCAAGGTGCAGGCTCCTATAATTCACCCCTCCACTTT. Its protein is CASSQGAGSYNSPLHF.